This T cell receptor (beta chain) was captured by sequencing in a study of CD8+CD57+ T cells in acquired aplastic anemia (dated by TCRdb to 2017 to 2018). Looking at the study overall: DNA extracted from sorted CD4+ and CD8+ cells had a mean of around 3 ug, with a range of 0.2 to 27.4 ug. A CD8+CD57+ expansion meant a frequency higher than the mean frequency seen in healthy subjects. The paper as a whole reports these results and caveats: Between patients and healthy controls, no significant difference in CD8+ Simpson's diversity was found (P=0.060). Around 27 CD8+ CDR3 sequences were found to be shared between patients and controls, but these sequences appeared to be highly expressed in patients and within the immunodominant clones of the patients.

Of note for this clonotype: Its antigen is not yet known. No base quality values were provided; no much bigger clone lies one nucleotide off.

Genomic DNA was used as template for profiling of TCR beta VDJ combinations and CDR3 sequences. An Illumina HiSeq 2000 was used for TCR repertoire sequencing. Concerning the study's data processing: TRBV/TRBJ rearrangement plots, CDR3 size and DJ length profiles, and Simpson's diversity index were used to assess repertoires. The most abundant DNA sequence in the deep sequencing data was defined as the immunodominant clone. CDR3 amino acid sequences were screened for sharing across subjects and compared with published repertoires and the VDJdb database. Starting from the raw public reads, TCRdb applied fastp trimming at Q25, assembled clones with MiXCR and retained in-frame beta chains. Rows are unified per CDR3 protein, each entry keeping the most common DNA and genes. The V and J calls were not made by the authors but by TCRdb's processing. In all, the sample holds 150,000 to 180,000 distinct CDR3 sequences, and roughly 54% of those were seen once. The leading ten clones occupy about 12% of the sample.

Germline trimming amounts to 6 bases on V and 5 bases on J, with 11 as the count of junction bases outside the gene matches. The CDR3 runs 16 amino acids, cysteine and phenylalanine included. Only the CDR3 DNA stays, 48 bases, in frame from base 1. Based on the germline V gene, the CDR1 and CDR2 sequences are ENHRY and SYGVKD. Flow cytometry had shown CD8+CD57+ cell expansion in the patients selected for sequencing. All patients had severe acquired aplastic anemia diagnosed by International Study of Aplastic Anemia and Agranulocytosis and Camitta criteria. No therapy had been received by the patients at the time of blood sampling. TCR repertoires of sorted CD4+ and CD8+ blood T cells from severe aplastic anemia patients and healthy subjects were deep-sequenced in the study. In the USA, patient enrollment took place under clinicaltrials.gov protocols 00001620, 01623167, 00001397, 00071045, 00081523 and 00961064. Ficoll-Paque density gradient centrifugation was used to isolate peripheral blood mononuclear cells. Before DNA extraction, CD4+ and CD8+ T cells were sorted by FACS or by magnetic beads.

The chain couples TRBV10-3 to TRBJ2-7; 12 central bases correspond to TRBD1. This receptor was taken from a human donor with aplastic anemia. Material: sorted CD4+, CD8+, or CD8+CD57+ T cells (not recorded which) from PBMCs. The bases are TGTGCCATCAGCTTTGGGCGGGGACAGGGGGCCCACGAGCAGTACTTC. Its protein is CAISFGRGQGAHEQYF.